This section outlines one T cell receptor beta chain sequence together with its context. This sample is drawn from a study of blood T cell repertoires in COVID-19. Sequencing was performed with immunoSEQ multiplex PCR; in TCRdb, only in-frame clones are kept and a portion is missing. The data show tens of thousands of clones, approximately 80% seen once. V was pared by 1 base and J by 3 bases, with 12 bases between. This CDR3 spans 15 amino acids. CDR1 is LGHNA and CDR2 is YSLEER in the germline V gene. This sequence joins TRBV4-3 and TRBJ1-2, with D possibly TRBD1 on 6 matching bases. Sequences were obtained from peripheral blood. The clonotype was recovered from an elderly woman with acute or convalescent COVID-19. CDR3 bases: TGCGCCAGCAGCCAAGGACTGGGGGCCGACTATGGCTACACCTTC. Translated: CASSQGLGADYGYTF.